The 5 T cell receptor beta chains in this list originate from one sample, sequenced in a study of T cell responses to AZD1222 COVID-19 vaccine. The data were produced by immunoSEQ multiplex PCR, yet TCRdb's version contains in-frame clones alone and is incomplete. The data show 90,000 to 110,000 clones, 82% seen once. The sequenced sample was peripheral blood, obtained on day 0 of AZD1222 vaccination. The receptor set was obtained from an adult in good health.

V usage is TRBV7-3 and J usage is TRBJ1-1; D is undetermined. The CDR3 covers 13 residues. Trimming pared 1 base from V and 4 bases from J, leaving 7 bases between. CDR1 and CDR2 from the germline V gene are SGHTA and FQGTGA. In nucleotides, the CDR3 is TGTGCCAGCAGCTTAATGACGGGCACTGAAGCTTTCTTT. It codes for CASSLMTGTEAFF. The full variable domain, completed using reference TRBV7-3 and TRBJ1-1, is GAGVSQTPSNKVTEKGKYVELRCDPISGHTALYWYRQSLGQGPEFLIYFQGTGAADDSGLPNDRFFAVRPEGSVSTLKIQRTERGDSAVYLCASSLMTGTEAFFGQGTRLTVV.

The table lists this clone with a count of one. The chain joins TRBV7-8 to TRBJ1-1; 7 bases map to TRBD1. The CDR3 runs 15 residues. Germline V CDR1 and CDR2: SGHVS, FQNEAQ. V was pared by 0 bases and J by 4 bases, with 5 bases of the junction left unmatched. CDR3 in DNA: TGTGCCAGCAGCTTAGCCCGACAGGGAGGCACTGAAGCTTTCTTT. Protein: CASSLARQGGTEAFF.

The genes are TRBV27 and TRBJ1-2; perhaps TRBD1 as D (5 bases). Germline values: CDR1 MNHEY, CDR2 SMNVEV (reference sequence). The CDR3 is made up of 14 amino acids. V shed 7 bases and J shed 6 bases, with 18 bases lying between them. CDR3 sequence: CASKSIGDHDGYTF. The CDR3 DNA follows: TGTGCCAGCAAGAGTATCGGGGACCATGATGGCTACACCTTC.

The chain has TRBV2 and TRBJ1-4, with TRBD1 matching over 10 bases. In germline, CDR1 is SNHLY, CDR2 FYNNEI. The CDR3 extends over 18 amino acids. V shed 4 bases, J shed 1 base, and the junction held 9 bases outside the gene matches. CDR3 nucleotide sequence: TGTGCCAGCAGTGGCGGACAGGGGGGAGGTAGAACTAATGAAAAACTGTTTTTT. This codes for CASSGGQGGGRTNEKLFF.

The CDR3 DNA reads TGTGCCTGGAGTGTGCACACCAATAATTCACCCCTCCACTTT. Its protein product is CAWSVHTNNSPLHF. J is TRBJ1-6 and V is TRBV30, with D hard to call. Germline V gives CDR1 GTSNPN, CDR2 SVGIG (reference sequence). The length of the CDR3 is 14 residues. V was shortened by 0 bases and J by 5 bases, with 8 bases between the two germline ends.